Listed below are T cell receptor beta chains from one sample, sequenced in a study of regulatory T cells in long-lasting Graves disease. TCRdb independently ran MiXCR on the multiplex PCR reads; one entry per CDR3 protein. The sample yields fewer than 350,000 distinct CDR3 sequences, 15% to 20% seen once. This specimen consisted of peripheral blood mononuclear cells (PBMCs), obtained at new diagnosis, from a patient treated with antithyroid drugs. The source is a female donor with Graves disease. Each CDR3 is given without its conserved first and last residue.

TRBJ2-5	TRBV2	12	ASSPGPDGETQY
TRBJ2-1	TRBV7-2	10	ASSLARPEQF
TRBJ2-3	TRBV9	14	ASSSHRREGTDTQY
TRBJ2-5	TRBV20-1	11	SAQREGRETQY
TRBJ1-2	TRBV19	14	ASTGTETIYNEGYT
TRBJ2-5	TRBV5-1	13	ASSPGLAGQETQY
TRBJ1-1	TRBV5-1	13	ASSQGTGGVTEAF
TRBJ2-5	TRBV20-1	11	SAKDYPQETQY
TRBJ2-1	TRBV29-1	14	SVDQASGRGWNEQF
TRBJ1-1	TRBV28	12	ASTLPHRGTEAF
TRBJ2-1	TRBV12-3/TRBV12-4	12	ASSLTPGYNEQF
TRBJ2-7	TRBV5-4	12	ASSFGGTMREQY
TRBJ1-5	TRBV28	10	ASRSGSQPQH
TRBJ1-4	TRBV11-3	12	ASSLDRVEEKLF
TRBJ2-2	TRBV19	13	ASSAPSIGAGELF
TRBJ1-2	TRBV11-1	14	ASRPSGASVDYGYT
TRBJ2-7	TRBV7-6	16	ASSLGVAGGLEGYEQY
TRBJ1-1	TRBV10-3	13	AISESWGVNTEAF
TRBJ2-2	TRBV11-1	13	ASSHGQIATGELF
TRBJ1-2	TRBV19	13	ATTFSGTGGYGYT
TRBJ2-1	TRBV2	12	ASSLGTAYNEQF
TRBJ2-5	TRBV18	12	ASSPRVGEETQY
TRBJ1-1	TRBV24-1	15	ATSDFLPVIMNTEAF
TRBJ2-5	TRBV12-3/TRBV12-4	15	ASSSEPRTGPQETQY
TRBJ2-7	TRBV5-1	13	ASSLGGVIVHEQY
TRBJ2-1	TRBV28	11	ASTGQGAGEQF
TRBJ2-2	TRBV6-1	12	ASILDLTTGELF
TRBJ2-1	TRBV2	13	ASDHSQGSHNEQF
TRBJ2-1	TRBV20-1	16	SAHGTSGRGSSYNEQF
TRBJ2-1	TRBV11-3	17	ASSLRGSERFSSYNEQF
TRBJ2-1	TRBV12-3/TRBV12-4	15	ASSLWGQAGPYNEQF
TRBJ1-1	TRBV6-1	13	ASTKRGGWNTEAF